This T cell receptor beta chain comes out of a study of Graves' ophthalmopathy and Graves' hyperthyroidism. Study context: The authors defined stable hyperthyroidism as no ophthalmopathy within 18 months of follow-up. Study conclusions and caveats: The model forecast ophthalmopathy progression, reaching about 70% sensitivity and approximately 72% specificity. Blood contained most expanded thyroid clonotypes exceeding 0.001 frequency.

V was pared by 7 bases and J by 7 bases, with 16 bases between. Germline assignment: CDR1 SQVTM and CDR2 ANQGSEA. The CDR3 consists of 12 residues. RNA transcripts were the template, and TCR beta CDR3 regions were amplified from them. Investigators did first-round RT-PCR with HTBI primers, then second-round multiplex PCR. TCRdb re-analysed the multiplex PCR reads in MiXCR, keeping a single row per CDR3 protein. Of about 1.2 million distinct CDR3 sequences listed, 35% to 45% are singletons. This clonotype was detected many times. Antigen: not known. The authors diagnosed from clinical symptoms, serum thyroxine, TRAb, thyroid ultrasound and orbital computed tomography.

The sequence derives from an adult man with Graves' hyperthyroidism. The gene calls are TRBV29-1 and TRBJ1-2; D remains ambiguous. Specimen: peripheral blood or thyroid tissue (not recorded which). The CDR3 spells CSELRPVGGYTF. The CDR3 DNA reads as TGCAGCGAGTTACGCCCCGTCGGTGGCTACACCTTC.